This TCR beta chain was identified during a study of immune characterization of retroperitoneal liposarcoma. TCRdb re-called the PCR reads through MiXCR, storing one row per CDR3 protein. This sample has approximately 11,000 distinct CDR3 sequences, with roughly 22% found just once. The germline CDR1 and CDR2 sequences are SGHTA and FQGTGA. The CDR3 has 16 residues. The sequenced material came from blood. This receptor was identified in a female donor with retroperitoneal liposarcoma. The V call is TRBV7-3, the J call TRBJ2-1; 10 bases are shared with TRBD2. The closer fit of TRBJ2-7 to the DNA end suggests the J call may be wrong. The CDR3 loop reads CASSLAAGGNYNEQYF. CDR3 nucleotides: TGTGCCAGCAGCCTCGCAGCGGGAGGGAACTACAATGAGCAGTACTTC.